This is a list of T cell receptor beta chains from one sample in a study of blood T cell repertoires in COVID-19. TCRdb's table, derived via immunoSEQ multiplex PCR, lists solely in-frame clones and lacks some. Among over 70,000 clones listed, 60% to 80% were seen once. The sequencing sample was made of peripheral blood. These receptors originate from a man aged 70 or older with COVID-19, enrolled during active disease. Each CDR3 is given with its conserved first and last residue. The order of the fields is J gene, V gene, clone size, CDR3 length, D gene, CDR3 protein, CDR3 DNA. A D gene is named only where the DNA matches it firmly. The size of a clone is reported for some rows only, either as once, few or many, or as a class for expanded clones.

j_call: TRBJ2-1
v_call: TRBV5-4
clone_size: NA
cdr3_length: 15
d_call: TRBD2
cdr3_aa: CASSLDTAGAREQFF
cdr3_nt: TGTGCCAGCAGCTTGGATACAGCGGGAGCGCGGGAGCAGTTCTTC

j_call: TRBJ1-1
v_call: TRBV20-1
clone_size: NA
cdr3_length: 14
d_call: TRBD1
cdr3_aa: CSASSAGGGTEAFF
cdr3_nt: TGCAGTGCTAGTTCGGCAGGGGGAGGAACTGAAGCTTTCTTT

j_call: TRBJ2-7
v_call: TRBV7-2
clone_size: NA
cdr3_length: 15
d_call: NA
cdr3_aa: CASSLVRASSYEQYF
cdr3_nt: TGTGCCAGCAGCTTAGTGAGGGCCTCCTCCTACGAGCAGTACTTC

j_call: TRBJ2-7
v_call: TRBV5-6
clone_size: NA
cdr3_length: 14
d_call: NA
cdr3_aa: CASRTRLRVDEQYF
cdr3_nt: TGTGCCAGCCGTACTCGGCTGAGGGTGGACGAGCAGTACTTC

j_call: TRBJ1-1
v_call: TRBV4-3
clone_size: NA
cdr3_length: 14
d_call: TRBD1
cdr3_aa: CASSRGQGLSEAFF
cdr3_nt: TGCGCCAGCAGCCGAGGACAGGGTTTGAGTGAAGCTTTCTTT

j_call: TRBJ1-5
v_call: TRBV28
clone_size: NA
cdr3_length: 17
d_call: NA
cdr3_aa: CASSRIPFGSSNQPQHF
cdr3_nt: TGTGCCAGCAGCCGAATACCCTTCGGGAGTAGCAATCAGCCCCAGCATTTT

j_call: TRBJ1-5
v_call: TRBV28
clone_size: few
cdr3_length: 15
d_call: TRBD1
cdr3_aa: CASSSTGVLYQPQHF
cdr3_nt: TGTGCCAGCAGTTCCACAGGGGTCCTCTATCAGCCCCAGCATTTT

j_call: TRBJ1-1
v_call: TRBV7-9
clone_size: few
cdr3_length: 19
d_call: TRBD1
cdr3_aa: CASTTFKSGTGKVSTEAFF
cdr3_nt: TGTGCCAGCACCACATTCAAATCCGGGACAGGGAAAGTAAGTACTGAAGCTTTCTTT

j_call: TRBJ2-1
v_call: TRBV4-3
clone_size: NA
cdr3_length: 18
d_call: TRBD2
cdr3_aa: CASSPQGTSGSSYNEQFF
cdr3_nt: TGCGCCAGCAGCCCCCAAGGGACTAGCGGGAGCTCCTACAATGAGCAGTTCTTC

j_call: TRBJ1-4
v_call: TRBV2
clone_size: NA
cdr3_length: 16
d_call: TRBD1
cdr3_aa: CASTVDRGSTNEELFF
cdr3_nt: TGTGCCAGCACCGTGGACAGGGGATCAACTAATGAAGAACTGTTTTTT

j_call: TRBJ1-3
v_call: TRBV6-2/TRBV6-3
clone_size: NA
cdr3_length: 13
d_call: NA
cdr3_aa: CASSYNQGNTIYF
cdr3_nt: TGTGCCAGCAGTTACAACCAGGGAAACACCATATATTTT

j_call: TRBJ2-5
v_call: TRBV6-1
clone_size: NA
cdr3_length: 15
d_call: TRBD2
cdr3_aa: CASREAGGPGETQYF
cdr3_nt: TGTGCCAGCAGGGAAGCGGGAGGGCCCGGAGAGACCCAGTACTTC

j_call: TRBJ2-7
v_call: TRBV30
clone_size: once
cdr3_length: 13
d_call: TRBD2
cdr3_aa: CAWTGTSRYEQYF
cdr3_nt: TGTGCCTGGACCGGGACTAGCCGCTACGAGCAGTACTTC

j_call: TRBJ1-1
v_call: TRBV28
clone_size: NA
cdr3_length: 13
d_call: NA
cdr3_aa: CAIYRPLNTEAFF
cdr3_nt: TGTGCCATCTACAGGCCACTAAACACTGAAGCTTTCTTT

j_call: TRBJ2-7
v_call: TRBV7-2
clone_size: NA
cdr3_length: 14
d_call: NA
cdr3_aa: CASSARPANYEQYF
cdr3_nt: TGTGCCAGCAGCGCCAGGCCTGCGAACTACGAGCAGTACTTC

j_call: TRBJ2-7
v_call: TRBV9
clone_size: NA
cdr3_length: 15
d_call: NA
cdr3_aa: CASSAQSGPSYEQYF
cdr3_nt: TGTGCCAGCAGCGCCCAAAGCGGGCCCTCCTACGAGCAGTACTTC

j_call: TRBJ2-3
v_call: TRBV25-1
clone_size: NA
cdr3_length: 15
d_call: NA
cdr3_aa: CASSELRSPTDTQYF
cdr3_nt: TGTGCCAGCAGTGAACTGCGGAGCCCCACAGATACGCAGTATTTT

j_call: TRBJ2-7
v_call: TRBV12-3/TRBV12-4
clone_size: NA
cdr3_length: 13
d_call: TRBD2
cdr3_aa: CASSPGRAYEQYF
cdr3_nt: TGTGCCAGTAGTCCCGGGAGGGCCTACGAGCAGTACTTC

j_call: TRBJ1-3
v_call: TRBV5-4
clone_size: NA
cdr3_length: 15
d_call: TRBD1
cdr3_aa: CASSTRGKAGNTIYF
cdr3_nt: TGTGCCAGCAGCACCAGGGGGAAAGCTGGAAACACCATATATTTT

j_call: TRBJ2-7
v_call: TRBV5-5
clone_size: NA
cdr3_length: 17
d_call: TRBD2
cdr3_aa: CASSPGLASGHFYEQYF
cdr3_nt: TGTGCCAGCAGCCCCGGGCTGGCTAGCGGCCATTTCTACGAGCAGTACTTC

j_call: TRBJ2-2
v_call: TRBV7-8
clone_size: NA
cdr3_length: 17
d_call: TRBD1
cdr3_aa: CASSLELRTGDTGELFF
cdr3_nt: TGTGCCAGCAGCTTAGAACTGAGGACAGGGGACACCGGGGAGCTGTTTTTT

j_call: TRBJ2-2
v_call: TRBV5-5
clone_size: NA
cdr3_length: 15
d_call: NA
cdr3_aa: CASSLLALNTGELFF
cdr3_nt: TGTGCCAGCAGCCTACTAGCTTTGAACACCGGGGAGCTGTTTTTT

j_call: TRBJ1-2
v_call: TRBV14
clone_size: few
cdr3_length: 15
d_call: TRBD1
cdr3_aa: CASSRDREFLYGYTF
cdr3_nt: TGTGCCAGCAGCCGGGACAGAGAGTTCCTATATGGCTACACCTTC

j_call: TRBJ1-5
v_call: TRBV27
clone_size: NA
cdr3_length: 14
d_call: NA
cdr3_aa: CASSPLRGNQPQHF
cdr3_nt: TGTGCCAGCAGTCCACTCAGGGGAAATCAGCCCCAGCATTTT

j_call: TRBJ2-3
v_call: TRBV3-1/TRBV3-2
clone_size: once
cdr3_length: 13
d_call: NA
cdr3_aa: CASSQAGVDTQYF
cdr3_nt: TGTGCCAGCAGCCAAGCAGGGGTAGATACGCAGTATTTT

j_call: TRBJ2-5
v_call: TRBV3-1/TRBV3-2
clone_size: NA
cdr3_length: 14
d_call: TRBD1
cdr3_aa: CASSQVYRGETQYF
cdr3_nt: TGTGCCAGCAGCCAAGTCTACAGGGGAGAGACCCAGTACTTC

j_call: TRBJ2-7
v_call: TRBV4-1
clone_size: few
cdr3_length: 15
d_call: NA
cdr3_aa: CASSQETGSAYEQYF
cdr3_nt: TGCGCCAGCAGCCAAGAGACAGGATCCGCCTACGAGCAGTACTTC

j_call: TRBJ2-4
v_call: TRBV19
clone_size: NA
cdr3_length: 16
d_call: NA
cdr3_aa: CASSSLLRPPENIQYF
cdr3_nt: TGTGCCAGTAGTTCGCTCCTGCGGCCTCCGGAAAACATTCAGTACTTC

j_call: TRBJ2-1
v_call: TRBV7-3
clone_size: once
cdr3_length: 14
d_call: NA
cdr3_aa: CASSRDKASHEQFF
cdr3_nt: TGTGCCAGCAGCCGGGACAAGGCCAGTCATGAGCAGTTCTTC

j_call: TRBJ1-2
v_call: TRBV7-3
clone_size: NA
cdr3_length: 13
d_call: NA
cdr3_aa: CASSLGGEYGYTF
cdr3_nt: TGTGCCAGCAGCTTAGGGGGGGAGTATGGCTACACCTTC

j_call: TRBJ2-7
v_call: TRBV5-6
clone_size: few
cdr3_length: 17
d_call: NA
cdr3_aa: CASSLPYRGKFSDEQYF
cdr3_nt: TGTGCCAGCAGCTTACCTTACCGGGGGAAATTCAGCGACGAGCAGTACTTC

j_call: TRBJ2-2
v_call: TRBV7-2
clone_size: NA
cdr3_length: 15
d_call: TRBD2
cdr3_aa: CASSPVAGRTGELFF
cdr3_nt: TGTGCCAGCAGCCCAGTAGCGGGTCGCACCGGGGAGCTGTTTTTT

j_call: TRBJ1-5
v_call: TRBV30
clone_size: NA
cdr3_length: 13
d_call: NA
cdr3_aa: CAWRSQGSQPQHF
cdr3_nt: TGTGCCTGGAGGTCGCAGGGCAGCCAGCCCCAGCATTTT

j_call: TRBJ2-1
v_call: TRBV24-1
clone_size: NA
cdr3_length: 13
d_call: TRBD1
cdr3_aa: CATSRQGPGEQFF
cdr3_nt: TGTGCCACCTCGCGACAGGGGCCAGGGGAGCAGTTCTTC

j_call: TRBJ1-1
v_call: TRBV7-9
clone_size: NA
cdr3_length: 13
d_call: NA
cdr3_aa: CASSLAGADEAFF
cdr3_nt: TGTGCCAGCAGCTTAGCTGGGGCGGATGAAGCTTTCTTT

j_call: TRBJ1-1
v_call: TRBV18
clone_size: NA
cdr3_length: 15
d_call: TRBD1
cdr3_aa: CASSRDRSMNTEAFF
cdr3_nt: TGTGCCAGCTCACGGGACAGGTCAATGAACACTGAAGCTTTCTTT

j_call: TRBJ2-7
v_call: TRBV5-1
clone_size: NA
cdr3_length: 16
d_call: TRBD2
cdr3_aa: CASSLEAGGYWVEQYF
cdr3_nt: TGCGCCAGCAGCTTAGAAGCGGGAGGGTATTGGGTCGAGCAGTACTTC

j_call: TRBJ1-5
v_call: TRBV27
clone_size: few
cdr3_length: 15
d_call: NA
cdr3_aa: CASSYTTEGNQPQHF
cdr3_nt: TGTGCCAGCAGTTACACGACAGAGGGCAATCAGCCCCAGCATTTT

j_call: TRBJ2-7
v_call: TRBV12-2
clone_size: NA
cdr3_length: 17
d_call: NA
cdr3_aa: CASRLACRLAGGYEQYF
cdr3_nt: TGTGCAAGTCGCTTAGCGTGTAGGCTAGCGGGAGGTTACGAGCAGTACTTC